These T cell receptor beta chains were read from a single sample in a study of blood T cell repertoires in COVID-19. Some clones are missing from TCRdb's copy, which holds only in-frame ones; the method was immunoSEQ multiplex PCR. This table has about 220,000 clones, approximately 83% appearing once. The sample comprised PBMCs or T cells enriched from blood (not recorded which). The receptor set was obtained from a woman aged 35 to 49 with acute COVID-19. CDR3s include the opening cysteine and the closing phenylalanine or tryptophan. The D gene is left open where the match is weak. Clone size is stated in some rows and not others, as once, few, many or a class when expanded.

D gene: -; V gene: TRBV30; J gene: TRBJ1-6; clone size: -; CDR3 protein: CAWSVSSGLSPLHF; CDR3 DNA: TGTGCCTGGAGTGTATCGTCAGGGCTTTCACCCCTCCACTTT
D gene: -; V gene: TRBV5-5; J gene: TRBJ1-5; clone size: -; CDR3 protein: CASSLDAWGEAQPQHF; CDR3 DNA: TGTGCCAGCAGCTTGGATGCCTGGGGAGAGGCTCAGCCCCAGCATTTT
D gene: -; V gene: TRBV3-1/TRBV3-2; J gene: TRBJ1-2; clone size: many; CDR3 protein: CASSPGVVYGYTF; CDR3 DNA: TGTGCCAGCAGCCCGGGGGTGGTCTATGGCTACACCTTC
D gene: TRBD1; V gene: TRBV5-1; J gene: TRBJ1-4; clone size: -; CDR3 protein: CASSLFGTGGNEKLFF; CDR3 DNA: TGCGCCAGCAGCTTATTTGGGACAGGGGGGAACGAAAAACTGTTTTTT
D gene: -; V gene: TRBV19; J gene: TRBJ1-2; clone size: -; CDR3 protein: CASSIGSRAINGYTF; CDR3 DNA: TGTGCCAGTAGTATCGGAAGCAGGGCCATAAATGGCTACACCTTC
D gene: TRBD2; V gene: TRBV6-2/TRBV6-3; J gene: TRBJ2-1; clone size: -; CDR3 protein: CASSSRGTSRNNEQFF; CDR3 DNA: TGTGCCAGCAGTTCGCGAGGGACTAGCAGGAACAATGAGCAGTTCTTC
D gene: -; V gene: TRBV27; J gene: TRBJ1-5; clone size: -; CDR3 protein: CASSSGGPQHF; CDR3 DNA: TGTGCCAGCAGTTCCGGTGGGCCCCAGCATTTT
D gene: -; V gene: TRBV16; J gene: TRBJ1-4; clone size: -; CDR3 protein: CASSQGLEWTNEKLFF; CDR3 DNA: TGTGCCAGCAGCCAAGGACTAGAATGGACGAATGAAAAACTGTTTTTT
D gene: -; V gene: TRBV11-2; J gene: TRBJ2-3; clone size: -; CDR3 protein: CASSLDPIRNTQYF; CDR3 DNA: TGTGCCAGCAGCTTAGATCCCATCAGAAATACGCAGTATTTT
D gene: -; V gene: TRBV2; J gene: TRBJ1-3; clone size: -; CDR3 protein: CASSVQGSAGNTIYF; CDR3 DNA: TGTGCCAGCAGTGTACAGGGATCTGCTGGAAACACCATATATTTT
D gene: -; V gene: TRBV6-5; J gene: TRBJ1-6; clone size: -; CDR3 protein: CASSYSLGPNSPLHF; CDR3 DNA: TGTGCCAGCAGTTACTCGCTGGGCCCTAATTCACCCCTCCACTTT
D gene: -; V gene: TRBV10-1; J gene: TRBJ2-1; clone size: -; CDR3 protein: CASSMGGTNNEQFF; CDR3 DNA: TGCGCCAGCAGCATGGGGGGGACAAACAATGAGCAGTTCTTC
D gene: -; V gene: TRBV12-3/TRBV12-4; J gene: TRBJ2-7; clone size: -; CDR3 protein: CASSALASEQYF; CDR3 DNA: TGTGCCAGCAGTGCCCTAGCTTCCGAGCAGTACTTC
D gene: TRBD2; V gene: TRBV10-3; J gene: TRBJ2-3; clone size: -; CDR3 protein: CAISEYGTNPDTQYF; CDR3 DNA: TGTGCCATCAGTGAGTACGGGACTAACCCAGATACGCAGTATTTT
D gene: -; V gene: TRBV6-5; J gene: TRBJ2-3; clone size: -; CDR3 protein: CASGLGHTDTQYF; CDR3 DNA: TGTGCCAGCGGCCTTGGCCACACAGATACGCAGTATTTT
D gene: TRBD1; V gene: TRBV18; J gene: TRBJ2-3; clone size: -; CDR3 protein: CASSPDRGSRTDTQYF; CDR3 DNA: TGTGCCAGCTCGCCGGACAGGGGAAGTCGCACAGATACGCAGTATTTT
D gene: -; V gene: TRBV30; J gene: TRBJ1-3; clone size: once; CDR3 protein: CAWRRPGQGNTIYF; CDR3 DNA: TGTGCCTGGAGAAGACCGGGACAAGGAAACACCATATATTTT
D gene: -; V gene: TRBV2; J gene: TRBJ1-5; clone size: -; CDR3 protein: CASSDQTGISNQPQHF; CDR3 DNA: TGTGCCAGCAGTGACCAAACAGGGATTAGCAATCAGCCCCAGCATTTT
D gene: -; V gene: TRBV9; J gene: TRBJ2-3; clone size: -; CDR3 protein: CASSLTIFGGPKDTQYF; CDR3 DNA: TGTGCCAGCAGCCTCACTATATTCGGGGGGCCTAAAGATACGCAGTATTTT
D gene: -; V gene: TRBV9; J gene: TRBJ2-7; clone size: -; CDR3 protein: CASSVAVWSEQYF; CDR3 DNA: TGTGCCAGCAGCGTAGCGGTTTGGAGCGAGCAGTACTTC
D gene: TRBD1; V gene: TRBV2; J gene: TRBJ2-5; clone size: -; CDR3 protein: CATDRAQETQYF; CDR3 DNA: TGTGCCACCGACAGGGCCCAAGAGACCCAGTACTTC
D gene: TRBD1; V gene: TRBV30; J gene: TRBJ1-1; clone size: -; CDR3 protein: CAWRGYRGGTEAFF; CDR3 DNA: TGTGCCTGGAGGGGATACAGGGGCGGCACTGAAGCTTTCTTT
D gene: -; V gene: TRBV11-2; J gene: TRBJ2-5; clone size: -; CDR3 protein: CASSLDSRGTQYF; CDR3 DNA: TGTGCCAGCAGCTTAGATTCTAGGGGGACCCAGTACTTC
D gene: -; V gene: TRBV20-1; J gene: TRBJ1-1; clone size: few; CDR3 protein: CSASREAEAFF; CDR3 DNA: TGCAGTGCTAGTAGAGAGGCTGAAGCTTTCTTT
D gene: TRBD1; V gene: TRBV4-1; J gene: TRBJ1-6; clone size: -; CDR3 protein: CASSQGQGKSPLHF; CDR3 DNA: TGCGCCAGCAGCCAGGGACAGGGTAAATCACCCCTCCACTTT
D gene: -; V gene: TRBV19; J gene: TRBJ1-3; clone size: -; CDR3 protein: CASNHRSSGNTIYF; CDR3 DNA: TGTGCCAGTAACCACCGTAGCTCTGGAAACACCATATATTTT
D gene: TRBD2; V gene: TRBV28; J gene: TRBJ2-7; clone size: many; CDR3 protein: CASSGTSVYYEQYF; CDR3 DNA: TGTGCCAGCAGTGGGACTAGCGTTTACTACGAGCAGTACTTC
D gene: TRBD2; V gene: TRBV27; J gene: TRBJ2-1; clone size: -; CDR3 protein: CASSPRLAGAQREQFF; CDR3 DNA: TGTGCCAGCAGTCCCCGACTAGCGGGAGCTCAACGTGAGCAGTTCTTC
D gene: -; V gene: TRBV5-1; J gene: TRBJ1-2; clone size: -; CDR3 protein: CASSLVEGTNYGYTF; CDR3 DNA: TGCGCCAGCAGCTTGGTGGAGGGCACCAACTATGGCTACACCTTC
D gene: TRBD1; V gene: TRBV6-5; J gene: TRBJ1-2; clone size: -; CDR3 protein: CASSPIRDSYGYTF; CDR3 DNA: TGTGCCAGCAGTCCGATCCGGGACAGCTATGGCTACACCTTC
D gene: TRBD1; V gene: TRBV9; J gene: TRBJ1-1; clone size: -; CDR3 protein: CASSMLGQLNTEAFF; CDR3 DNA: TGTGCCAGCAGCATGCTGGGACAGTTGAACACTGAAGCTTTCTTT
D gene: -; V gene: TRBV19; J gene: TRBJ2-1; clone size: -; CDR3 protein: CASSRALLDEQFF; CDR3 DNA: TGTGCCAGTAGTAGGGCCCTCTTAGATGAGCAGTTCTTC
D gene: TRBD1; V gene: TRBV7-9; J gene: TRBJ2-1; clone size: -; CDR3 protein: CASSLQDRGQRNEQFF; CDR3 DNA: TGTGCCAGCAGCCTCCAAGACAGGGGGCAACGCAATGAGCAGTTCTTC
D gene: TRBD2; V gene: TRBV7-3; J gene: TRBJ2-3; clone size: few; CDR3 protein: CASSPGSGTEDTQYF; CDR3 DNA: TGTGCCAGCAGTCCAGGGAGCGGGACGGAAGATACGCAGTATTTT
D gene: -; V gene: TRBV28; J gene: TRBJ1-4; clone size: -; CDR3 protein: CASSPYRVDAEKLFF; CDR3 DNA: TGTGCCAGCAGTCCTTACAGGGTCGATGCTGAAAAACTGTTTTTT
D gene: -; V gene: TRBV2; J gene: TRBJ2-1; clone size: once; CDR3 protein: CASSRTSSYNEQFF; CDR3 DNA: TGTGCCAGCAGTAGGACAAGCTCCTACAATGAGCAGTTCTTC
D gene: TRBD1; V gene: TRBV2; J gene: TRBJ2-2; clone size: -; CDR3 protein: CASTAGTVITGELFF; CDR3 DNA: TGTGCCAGCACTGCAGGGACAGTGATTACCGGGGAGCTGTTTTTT
D gene: -; V gene: TRBV6-4; J gene: TRBJ2-2; clone size: -; CDR3 protein: CASSDSAETGELFF; CDR3 DNA: TGTGCCAGCAGTGACTCGGCCGAAACCGGGGAGCTGTTTTTT
D gene: -; V gene: TRBV9; J gene: TRBJ2-1; clone size: once; CDR3 protein: CASSLLVNNEQFF; CDR3 DNA: TGTGCCAGCAGCCTACTAGTAAACAATGAGCAGTTCTTC
D gene: -; V gene: TRBV9; J gene: TRBJ1-5; clone size: -; CDR3 protein: CASSVDQDQPQHF; CDR3 DNA: TGTGCCAGCAGCGTAGATCAGGATCAGCCCCAGCATTTT
D gene: -; V gene: TRBV5-6; J gene: TRBJ1-2; clone size: few; CDR3 protein: CASSLGRRGNYGYTF; CDR3 DNA: TGTGCCAGCAGCTTGGGGCGTAGGGGGAACTATGGCTACACCTTC
D gene: -; V gene: TRBV20-1; J gene: TRBJ2-7; clone size: few; CDR3 protein: CSASRGADEQYF; CDR3 DNA: TGCAGTGCTAGTCGGGGGGCCGACGAGCAGTACTTC
D gene: -; V gene: TRBV24-1; J gene: TRBJ2-7; clone size: -; CDR3 protein: CATSTLNRRQYF; CDR3 DNA: TGTGCCACCAGTACCCTTAACAGACGCCAGTACTTC
D gene: -; V gene: TRBV3-1/TRBV3-2; J gene: TRBJ1-2; clone size: -; CDR3 protein: CASSQMQGRSGYTF; CDR3 DNA: TGTGCCAGCAGCCAAATGCAGGGGCGGTCAGGCTACACCTTC
D gene: TRBD2; V gene: TRBV4-1; J gene: TRBJ2-3; clone size: -; CDR3 protein: CASSPGGAPDTQYF; CDR3 DNA: TGCGCCAGCAGTCCCGGGGGGGCGCCAGATACGCAGTATTTT
D gene: -; V gene: TRBV7-8; J gene: TRBJ2-5; clone size: -; CDR3 protein: CASSLNGRGETQYF; CDR3 DNA: TGTGCCAGCAGCCTTAATGGGCGCGGGGAGACCCAGTACTTC
D gene: -; V gene: TRBV10-1; J gene: TRBJ2-2; clone size: -; CDR3 protein: CASRAIKKEPGELFF; CDR3 DNA: TGCGCCAGCAGAGCCATTAAGAAAGAGCCCGGGGAGCTGTTTTTT